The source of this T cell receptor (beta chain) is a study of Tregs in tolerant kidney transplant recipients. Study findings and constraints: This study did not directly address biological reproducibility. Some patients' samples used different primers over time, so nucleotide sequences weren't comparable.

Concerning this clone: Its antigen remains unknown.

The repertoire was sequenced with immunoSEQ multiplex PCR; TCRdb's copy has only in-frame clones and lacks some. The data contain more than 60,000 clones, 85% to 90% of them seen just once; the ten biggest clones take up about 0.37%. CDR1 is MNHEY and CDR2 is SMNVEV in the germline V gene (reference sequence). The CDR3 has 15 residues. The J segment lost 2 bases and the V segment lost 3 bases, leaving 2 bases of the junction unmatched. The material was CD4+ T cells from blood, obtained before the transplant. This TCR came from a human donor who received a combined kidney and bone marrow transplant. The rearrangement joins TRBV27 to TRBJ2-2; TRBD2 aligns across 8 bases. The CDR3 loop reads CASSLSGRNTGELFF. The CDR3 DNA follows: TGTGCCAGCAGTTTGAGCGGGAGAAACACCGGGGAGCTGTTTTTT.